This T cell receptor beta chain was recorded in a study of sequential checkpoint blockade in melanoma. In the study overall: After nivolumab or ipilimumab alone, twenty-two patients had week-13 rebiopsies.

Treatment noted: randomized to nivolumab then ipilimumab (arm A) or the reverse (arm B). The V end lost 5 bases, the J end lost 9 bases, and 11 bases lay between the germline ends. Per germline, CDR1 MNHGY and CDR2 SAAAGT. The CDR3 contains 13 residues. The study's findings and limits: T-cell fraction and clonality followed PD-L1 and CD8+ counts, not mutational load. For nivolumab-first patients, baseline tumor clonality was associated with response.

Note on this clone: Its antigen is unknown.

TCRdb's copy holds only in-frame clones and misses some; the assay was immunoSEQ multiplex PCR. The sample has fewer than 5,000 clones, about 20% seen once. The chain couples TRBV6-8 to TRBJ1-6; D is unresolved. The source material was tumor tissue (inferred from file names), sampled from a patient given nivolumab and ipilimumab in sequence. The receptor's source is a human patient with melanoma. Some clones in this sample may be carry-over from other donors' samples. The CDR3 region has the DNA TGTGCCAGCAGTACCCCCCGCGGTTCACCCCTCCACTTT. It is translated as CASSTPRGSPLHF.